These T cell receptor beta chains were read from a single sample in a study of cytomegalovirus exposure and HLA in healthy donors. Sequenced by immunoSEQ multiplex PCR; TCRdb stores in-frame clones only, minus some. The sample carries about 36,000 clones, roughly three quarters recorded once. What was sequenced was PBMCs. The receptors derive from a man younger than 45 in good health and CMV-seronegative. CDR3s include the opening cysteine and the closing phenylalanine or tryptophan. A D gene is named only where the DNA matches it firmly. Expanded clones get a size class; other rows say once, few or many, or leave the size out.

D gene	V gene	J gene	clone size	CDR3 protein	CDR3 DNA
NA	TRBV11-1	TRBJ1-1	NA	CASSLAQAEAFF	TGTGCCAGCAGCTTAGCACAGGCTGAAGCTTTCTTT
TRBD1	TRBV28	TRBJ1-5	few	CASRLDRGGNQPQHF	TGTGCCAGCAGATTGGACAGGGGCGGCAATCAGCCCCAGCATTTT
NA	TRBV5-1	TRBJ2-2	few	CASSYSPTANTGELFF	TGCGCCAGCAGCTACTCCCCGACAGCGAACACCGGGGAGCTGTTTTTT
NA	TRBV29-1	TRBJ2-7	NA	CSVGLRSYEQYF	TGCAGCGTTGGTCTCAGGTCTTACGAGCAGTACTTC
TRBD2	TRBV27	TRBJ2-1	NA	CASSLPGGNEQFF	TGTGCCAGCAGCCTGCCGGGAGGCAATGAGCAGTTCTTC
NA	TRBV19	TRBJ2-3	few	CASSIGQTDTQYF	TGTGCCAGTAGTATAGGACAGACAGATACGCAGTATTTT
TRBD1	TRBV29-1	TRBJ2-4	NA	CSVEVTGLIQYF	TGCAGCGTTGAAGTGACAGGGCTGATTCAGTACTTC
TRBD1	TRBV6-5	TRBJ2-5	few	CASSGTGVETQYF	TGTGCCAGCAGTGGAACAGGGGTTGAGACCCAGTACTTC
NA	TRBV29-1	TRBJ1-1	NA	CSVDGQMNTEAFF	TGCAGCGTCGATGGACAGATGAACACTGAAGCTTTCTTT
NA	TRBV5-1	TRBJ1-1	NA	CASSLDGGNTEAFF	TGCGCCAGCAGCTTGGACGGGGGAAACACTGAAGCTTTCTTT
NA	TRBV7-2	TRBJ2-2	NA	CASSTSYRARGTGELFF	TGTGCCAGCAGCACGAGTTACAGGGCGCGCGGGACCGGGGAGCTGTTTTTT
TRBD1	TRBV4-1	TRBJ2-7	NA	CASSQDRARAGGIGEQYF	TGCGCCAGCAGCCAAGATCGAGCTAGGGCAGGGGGCATAGGCGAGCAGTACTTC
TRBD1	TRBV7-9	TRBJ1-2	NA	CASSRGQGAYGYTF	TGTGCCAGCAGCCGAGGACAGGGGGCCTATGGCTACACCTTC
TRBD2	TRBV5-1	TRBJ2-1	NA	CASSSGLADKEQFF	TGCGCCAGCAGCTCGGGACTAGCGGATAAAGAGCAGTTCTTC
NA	TRBV7-2	TRBJ2-3	NA	CASSLGGLGRDTQYF	TGTGCCAGCAGCTTAGGGGGACTTGGTCGAGATACGCAGTATTTT
TRBD1	TRBV6-5	TRBJ1-3	few	CASSPSGGYTIYF	TGTGCCAGCAGTCCCTCAGGGGGCTACACCATATATTTT
NA	TRBV28	TRBJ1-5	NA	CASTGGGMRQPQHF	TGTGCCTCTACCGGGGGGGGTATGAGGCAGCCCCAGCATTTT
TRBD2	TRBV11-2	TRBJ2-7	NA	CASSLGSGGPYEQYF	TGTGCCAGCAGCTTAGGCTCGGGAGGTCCATACGAGCAGTACTTC
TRBD2	TRBV29-1	TRBJ2-5	NA	CSVERAGGAQYF	TGCAGCGTTGAAAGGGCCGGGGGGGCCCAGTACTTC
NA	TRBV9	TRBJ2-5	NA	CASSPPPLTPLGTQYF	TGTGCCAGCAGCCCCCCCCCACTCACTCCACTCGGGACCCAGTACTTC
NA	TRBV7-2	TRBJ2-5	NA	CASSPLQETQYF	TGTGCCAGCAGCCCCTTACAAGAGACCCAGTACTTC
NA	TRBV7-2	TRBJ1-2	NA	CASSLKGDYGYTF	TGTGCCAGCAGCTTAAAGGGGGACTATGGCTACACCTTC
TRBD1	TRBV18	TRBJ1-1	NA	CASGGQGMAAFF	TGTGCCAGCGGGGGACAGGGGATGGCGGCTTTCTTT
TRBD2	TRBV5-4	TRBJ2-7	NA	CATSGSSYEQYF	TGTGCCACCAGCGGGAGTTCCTACGAGCAGTACTTC
NA	TRBV6-5	TRBJ1-1	NA	CASSYGRVNTEAFF	TGTGCCAGCAGTTACGGCAGGGTGAACACTGAAGCTTTCTTT
NA	TRBV29-1	TRBJ1-2	few	CSVEPGYAYGYTF	TGCAGCGTTGAACCAGGCTACGCATATGGCTACACCTTC
NA	TRBV7-9	TRBJ2-5	few	CASSFVPSETQYF	TGTGCCAGCAGCTTTGTCCCCTCAGAGACCCAGTACTTC
TRBD2	TRBV6-5	TRBJ2-1	few	CASSLTSGNNEQFF	TGTGCCAGCAGTCTGACTAGCGGGAACAATGAGCAGTTCTTC
NA	TRBV29-1	TRBJ2-5	once	CSVVGQFQETQYF	TGCAGCGTTGTTGGCCAATTCCAAGAGACCCAGTACTTC
NA	TRBV6-5	TRBJ2-7	NA	CASSPDRPYEQYF	TGTGCCAGCAGCCCCGACAGACCCTACGAGCAGTACTTC
NA	TRBV5-1	TRBJ2-7	NA	CASSLGGASRGEQYF	TGCGCCAGCAGCTTGGGCGGGGCCTCCCGGGGCGAGCAGTACTTC
NA	TRBV29-1	TRBJ2-6	few	CSVEAPEGLAGANVLTF	TGCAGCGTTGAAGCTCCAGAGGGTTTGGCTGGGGCCAACGTCCTGACTTTC
TRBD1	TRBV6-1	TRBJ2-7	NA	CASRAQGVSYEQYF	TGTGCCAGCAGGGCCCAGGGGGTCTCCTACGAGCAGTACTTC
NA	TRBV28	TRBJ2-1	NA	CASSSYRSWEQFF	TGTGCCAGCAGTTCGTACAGGAGCTGGGAGCAGTTCTTC
TRBD2	TRBV28	TRBJ2-7	few	CASSLSELAGVDEQYF	TGTGCCAGCAGTTTAAGCGAGCTAGCGGGAGTAGACGAGCAGTACTTC
NA	TRBV4-3	TRBJ1-1	NA	CASSQDPTGRAEAFF	TGCGCCAGCAGCCAAGATCCCACAGGGAGAGCTGAAGCTTTCTTT
NA	TRBV10-3	TRBJ2-7	once	CAIRDGTTYEQYF	TGTGCCATCAGGGATGGAACTACCTACGAGCAGTACTTC
TRBD1	TRBV6-5	TRBJ1-5	once	CASSQGAGQPQHF	TGTGCCAGCAGTCAGGGGGCAGGGCAGCCCCAGCATTTT
NA	TRBV4-1	TRBJ1-1	NA	CASSQGYGRRDTEAFF	TGCGCCAGCAGCCAAGGTTACGGGCGGAGGGACACTGAAGCTTTCTTT
TRBD1	TRBV28	TRBJ1-1	NA	CASGETGGETEAFF	TGTGCCAGCGGAGAGACAGGGGGAGAGACTGAAGCTTTCTTT
TRBD2	TRBV5-1	TRBJ2-7	few	CASRATSAEYEQYF	TGCGCCAGCAGAGCAACTAGCGCAGAATACGAGCAGTACTTC
TRBD1	TRBV11-2	TRBJ1-6	NA	CASSRTGSNNSPLHF	TGTGCCAGCAGCCGGACAGGGTCAAATAATTCACCCCTCCACTTT
TRBD1	TRBV9	TRBJ1-6	NA	CASSYSGGRNSPLHF	TGTGCCAGCAGTTACTCAGGGGGCCGGAATTCACCCCTCCACTTT
NA	TRBV5-4	TRBJ2-2	NA	CASSLGLPNTGELFF	TGTGCCAGCAGCTTGGGACTACCGAACACCGGGGAGCTGTTTTTT
TRBD1	TRBV4-1	TRBJ1-2	NA	CASSQERDRGTNGYTF	TGCGCCAGCAGCCAAGAAAGGGACAGGGGTACCAATGGCTACACCTTC
NA	TRBV28	TRBJ2-2	NA	CATKTGNTGELFF	TGTGCCACCAAGACAGGGAACACCGGGGAGCTGTTTTTT
NA	TRBV29-1	TRBJ1-1	NA	CSVGNSLNTEAFF	TGCAGCGTTGGAAACAGTTTGAACACTGAAGCTTTCTTT
NA	TRBV9	TRBJ2-7	NA	CASSEQPHSSYEQYF	TGTGCCAGCAGCGAACAACCGCACAGCTCCTACGAGCAGTACTTC
NA	TRBV6-1	TRBJ1-5	NA	CASTVDGSNQPQHF	TGTGCCAGCACCGTTGACGGGAGCAATCAGCCCCAGCATTTT
NA	TRBV28	TRBJ1-5	NA	CASSVGNQPQHF	TGTGCCAGCAGCGTAGGCAATCAGCCCCAGCATTTT